The 17 T cell receptor beta chains below come from one sample, sequenced in a study of T-cell reconstitution after alpha-beta-depleted transplantation in children. The authors prepared the TCRbeta library with unique molecular identifiers. TCRdb re-called the PCR reads through MiXCR, storing one row per CDR3 protein. Found here are nearly 550,000 distinct CDR3 sequences, 15% to 20% of them singletons; the top ten hold 3% to 3.5%. Source: PBMCs from the stem cell graft donor, taken from the stem cell graft. These TCRs come from a human donor who donated a stem cell graft to a child with acute lymphoblastic leukemia.

This clonotype occurred a few times. This chain links TRBV5-1 with TRBJ2-3; no reliable D call. Germline V gene data show CDR1 as SGHRS and CDR2 as YFSETQ. Trimming cost V 0 bases and J 0 bases, with 11 bases left between them. The CDR3 is 16 amino acids. CDR3 DNA: TGCGCCAGCAGCTTGGCGCCAAGACCAAGCACAGATACGCAGTATTTT. Residues: CASSLAPRPSTDTQYF.

This clonotype was seen more than once but under ten times. The J gene is TRBJ2-7, the V gene TRBV20-1; 10 nucleotides align to TRBD1. The CDR3 is 13 amino acids. Germline V gene sequence: CDR1 DFQATT, CDR2 SNEGSKA (reference sequence). Trimming removed 6 bases from V and 5 bases from J; junction bases left unmatched: 7. For the CDR3, the DNA is TGCAGTGCCAGACGACAGGGGGCGAACGAGCAGTACTTC. Translating gives CSARRQGANEQYF.

In this sample, this clonotype turned up many times. The gene calls are TRBV12-3 or TRBV12-4 and TRBJ1-5, with 7 positions matching TRBD1. This CDR3 is built from 15 residues. The ends lost 3 bases at V and 4 bases at J; junction bases unmatched: 6. As DNA, the CDR3 is TGTGCCAGCAGTTTCGACAGGGAACCTAATCAGCCCCAGCATTTT. Amino acids: CASSFDREPNQPQHF.

This clonotype was picked up a small number of times. The rearrangement joins TRBV20-1 to TRBJ2-7; 7 bases line up with TRBD1. The CDR3 contains 15 residues. The germline V gene encodes CDR1 DFQATT and CDR2 SNEGSKA (reference sequence). V lost 7 bases, J lost 3 bases, and 15 bases stayed unmatched. CDR3 sequence (DNA): TGCAGTGTTCCTGTCAGGGACAGATCCGTCTACGAGCAGTACTTC. This gives the protein CSVPVRDRSVYEQYF.

This clonotype was recorded a few times. The chain carries TRBV5-6 and TRBJ1-4; D unresolved. Deletions cut 0 bases from V and 8 bases from J, with 8 bases between. Germline CDR1 and CDR2: SGHDT and YYEEEE. The CDR3 runs to 13 residues. The CDR3 nucleotides read TGTGCCAGCAGCTTGGCCCACGAAGAAAAACTGTTTTTT. Translating it yields CASSLAHEEKLFF.

Concerning this clonotype: The germline gene is not matched at one end of the junction; a read error may be the cause. V and J are TRBV7-3 and TRBJ1-2, with a tentative D call TRBD1 (6 bases). CDR3 size: 15 residues. Germline assignment: CDR1 SGHTA and CDR2 FQGTGA. The CDR3 DNA sequence: TGTGCCAGCAGCTTCGGACAGCCTCCTAACTATGGCTACCCCTTC. It is translated as CASSFGQPPNYGYPF.

This clonotype has more than one count but fewer than ten. The chain recombines TRBV20-1 with TRBJ2-1; D might be TRBD1 (5 bases). The V gene lost 0 bases and the J gene lost 4 bases, with 10 bases spanning the gap. CDR3 length equals 14 residues. Germline CDR1 and CDR2: DFQATT and SNEGSKA (reference sequence). The CDR3 is CSAREDRKYNEQFF. CDR3 DNA sequence: TGCAGTGCTAGAGAAGACAGAAAGTACAATGAGCAGTTCTTC.

The genes are TRBV12-3 or TRBV12-4 and TRBJ1-5; D is ambiguous. V was cut by 2 bases and J by 1 base, with 9 bases left in between. The CDR3 covers 15 residues. This CDR3 is CASSLLIGSNQPQHF. The CDR3, as DNA: TGTGCCAGCAGTTTATTGATAGGGAGCAATCAGCCCCAGCATTTT.

V and J are TRBV5-1 and TRBJ1-5; D is undetermined. This CDR3 is 14 amino acids long. V was cut by 1 base and J by 4 bases, with 9 bases left in between. CDR1 and CDR2 from the germline V gene are SGHRS and YFSETQ. This CDR3 reads CASSLLPGNQPQHF. Here the CDR3 DNA reads TGCGCCAGCAGCTTGTTACCGGGGAATCAGCCCCAGCATTTT.

This clonotype was observed a few times. The chain combines TRBV12-3 or TRBV12-4 with TRBJ2-7; no clear D gene. The CDR3 totals 13 residues. The V end lost 6 bases, the J end lost 3 bases, and 12 bases lay between the germline ends. The CDR3: CASSKPDGYEQYF. DNA of the CDR3: TGTGCCAGCAGCAAGCCCGACGGCTACGAGCAGTACTTC.

The chain is built from TRBV4-1 and TRBJ1-4; 9 nucleotides match TRBD1. V was pared by 2 bases and J by 8 bases, with 12 bases of the junction left unmatched. Per germline, CDR1 MGHRA and CDR2 YSYEKL. The CDR3 extends over 17 amino acids. CDR3 amino acids: CASSQRDREAFGEKLFF. The CDR3 nucleotides are TGCGCCAGCAGCCAACGGGACAGGGAGGCTTTTGGGGAAAAACTGTTTTTT.

This clonotype was observed a few times. The chain carries TRBV5-1 and TRBJ2-1; D not certain. The CDR3 is 13 amino acids. Germline V CDR1 and CDR2: SGHRS, YFSETQ. Trimming removed 4 bases from V and 6 bases from J, with 11 bases in between. CDR3 DNA sequence: TGCGCCAGCAGCGGAACAGTACCCAATGAGCAGTTCTTC. It yields the protein CASSGTVPNEQFF.

This clonotype appeared a few times. CDR3 loop: CASSLIVPELAKNIQYF. CDR3 nucleotide sequence: TGTGCCAGCAGTTTGATAGTCCCGGAACTAGCCAAAAACATTCAGTACTTC. V usage is TRBV12-3 or TRBV12-4 and J usage is TRBJ2-4; D remains ambiguous. The V end lost 3 bases, the J end lost 0 bases, and 15 bases lay between the germline ends. CDR3 size: 17 residues.

The gene calls are TRBV20-1 and TRBJ1-4; 7 bases are shared with TRBD1. The trim removed 6 bases at V and 4 bases at J, leaving 11 bases unmatched. CDR1 DFQATT and CDR2 SNEGSKA come from the germline V gene (reference sequence). The CDR3 is made up of 15 amino acids. CDR3 in DNA: TGCAGTGCCCCCTCCCGGACAGGACTTAATGAAAAACTGTTTTTT. The encoded protein is CSAPSRTGLNEKLFF.

This clonotype was seen more than once but under ten times. CDR3 coding DNA: TGTGCCAGCAGATCCGGACAGATCCCTTCCGGGGCCAACGTCCTGACTTTC. It yields the protein CASRSGQIPSGANVLTF. J is TRBJ2-6 and V is TRBV27; maybe TRBD1 (6 bases). V lost 6 bases and J lost 4, with 19 bases in between. Germline V gives CDR1 MNHEY, CDR2 SMNVEV (reference sequence). The CDR3 has 17 residues.

This sequence joins TRBV12-3 or TRBV12-4 and TRBJ2-1; D call uncertain. Trimming shortened V by 0 bases and J by 1 base, and 7 bases separated the two germline ends. The CDR3 runs 15 residues. CDR3 in amino acids: CASSLASRSYNEQFF. The CDR3 nucleotides read TGTGCCAGCAGTTTAGCATCTCGGTCCTACAATGAGCAGTTCTTC.

The chain uses TRBV18 and TRBJ1-1; D is ambiguous. The length of the CDR3 is 12 residues. Deletions cut 4 bases from V and 6 bases from J, with 9 bases between. Germline CDR1 KGHSH, CDR2 LQKENI. CDR3 sequence: CASSLQRAEAFF. CDR3 DNA: TGTGCCAGCTCACTTCAACGCGCTGAAGCTTTCTTT.